The clone carrying this T cell receptor (beta chain) was seen a handful of times. Its antigen is currently unknown. These data are taken from a study of CD8 T cells in ankylosing spondylitis. Study-wide findings and caveats: Matched synovial fluid from ankylosing spondylitis patients was reported to be enriched for disease-linked clones. CD8+ by phenotype, disease-linked clones were relatively rare in peripheral blood. Some motif variants had been reported before (in reactive arthritis synovial fluid and blood).

The J segment lost 9 bases and the V segment lost 5 bases, leaving 8 bases of the junction unmatched. This CDR3 is built from 14 residues. In germline, CDR1 is SGHTA, CDR2 FQGTGA. Quantitative molecular-barcoded 5'-RACE generated the TCR beta libraries. TCRdb re-analysed the 5' RACE reads in MiXCR, keeping a single row per CDR3 protein. The sample lists about 190,000 distinct CDR3 sequences; over 10% were seen once. J is TRBJ2-1 and V is TRBV7-3, with 9 bases matching TRBD2. Sequenced input: blood, either unsorted or a sorted T cell fraction (not recorded which). This receptor was obtained from a female donor with ankylosing spondylitis or in good health (not recorded which). CDR3 sequence (DNA): TGTGCCAGCAGCCCCGTAGCGGGAGAAACTGAGCAGTTCTTC. Its translation: CASSPVAGETEQFF.